This T cell receptor (beta chain) was found in a study of CD8 T cells in Susac syndrome. This clonotype was counted once. CDR1 and CDR2 from the germline V gene are SGDLS and YYNGEE. Deletions cut 1 base from V and 2 bases from J, with 12 bases between. This CDR3 is 15 amino acids long. About 0.5 to 1 ug RNA was reverse transcribed with random hexamers. TCRdb redid the calling of the immunoSEQ multiplex PCR reads with MiXCR, one entry per CDR3 protein. The top ten clones hold over 0.12% of a sample with approximately 100,000 distinct CDR3 sequences, 80% to 95% of them seen once. The sample taken for sequencing was CD4+ T cells from PBMCs. This TCR derives from a human donor in good health. The V gene is TRBV9, the J gene TRBJ1-1; D gene unclear. Written as DNA, the CDR3 is TGTGCCAGCAGCGTAAGAGCGGAGAGCAACACTGAAGCTTTCTTT. This encodes CASSVRAESNTEAFF.